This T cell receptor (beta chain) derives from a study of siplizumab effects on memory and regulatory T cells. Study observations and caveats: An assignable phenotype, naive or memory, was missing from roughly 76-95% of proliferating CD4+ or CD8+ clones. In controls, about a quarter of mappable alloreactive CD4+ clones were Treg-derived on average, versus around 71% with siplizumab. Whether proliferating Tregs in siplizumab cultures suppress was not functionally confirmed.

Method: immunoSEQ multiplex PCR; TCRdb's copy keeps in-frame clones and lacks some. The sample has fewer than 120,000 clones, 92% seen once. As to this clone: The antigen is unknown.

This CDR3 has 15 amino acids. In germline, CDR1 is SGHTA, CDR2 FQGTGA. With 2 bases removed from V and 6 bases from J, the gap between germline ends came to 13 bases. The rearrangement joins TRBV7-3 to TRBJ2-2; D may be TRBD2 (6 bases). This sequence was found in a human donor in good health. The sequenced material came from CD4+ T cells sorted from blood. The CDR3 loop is CASSLGEVKAGELFF. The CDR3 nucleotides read TGTGCCAGCAGCTTAGGGGAGGTCAAGGCCGGGGAGCTGTTTTTT.